This T cell receptor (beta chain) was sequenced for a study of breast tumors, draining lymph nodes, adjacent tissues. This clonotype was seen at least ten times. Its antigen is still unknown. Study-wide points: Tumor T cell lymph node origin was a supported hypothesis, not proven. Luminal-like breast cancer showed significantly greater tumor-nontumor repertoire similarity than basal-like breast cancer did.

Axillary draining lymph nodes of breast cancer patients supplied the node samples. With 7 bases removed from V and 0 bases from J, the gap between germline ends came to 8 bases. From germline, CDR1 is SGHTS and CDR2 YDEGEE. There are 14 residues in the CDR3. TCRdb recomputed calls from the multiplex PCR reads with MiXCR, one row per CDR3 protein. The sample carries about 230,000 distinct CDR3 sequences, 32% recorded once. This receptor was obtained from a female donor with breast cancer. Some clones in this sample may be carry-over from other donors' samples. The sample was axillary lymph node tissue. The chain links TRBV5-8 to TRBJ2-6; D remains ambiguous. CDR3 sequence reads: CASGKGSGANVLTF. The CDR3 DNA reads as TGTGCCAGCGGAAAGGGCTCTGGGGCCAACGTCCTGACTTTC.